These 18 T cell receptor beta chains were sequenced from one sample in a study of Ad26.COV2.S vaccination and SARS-CoV-2 variants. Treatment here: around 19 received Ad26.COV2.S at low or high dose, single or two shots; about 5 received placebo; per-sample allocation not given. Specimens were obtained on day 63 following the first vaccine or placebo injection. This table comes from immunoSEQ multiplex PCR, and its TCRdb copy is limited to in-frame clones, with some not included. The data show under 500,000 clones, over 80% seen once. The sample was peripheral blood, taken in a trial of Ad26.COV2.S vaccine versus placebo. The receptors come from a person between 18 and 59 years old who received the Ad26.COV2.S COVID-19 vaccine or a placebo.

The chain has TRBV7-9 and TRBJ2-7; TRBD1 might be the D (5 bases). This CDR3 comprises 14 residues. Germline lookup yields CDR1 SEHNR and CDR2 FQNEAQ (reference sequence). V was shortened by 8 bases and J by 0 bases, with 14 bases between the two germline ends. The CDR3 spells CASQDLGRSYEQYF. In nucleotides, the CDR3 is TGTGCCAGCCAGGATCTGGGGCGCTCCTACGAGCAGTACTTC.

The rearrangement links TRBV2 to TRBJ2-7, with 9 bases identical to TRBD1. CDR1 and CDR2 from the germline V gene are SNHLY and FYNNEI. Trimming at V came to 6 bases and at J to 7 bases, leaving 13 bases not matched to a gene. The CDR3 totals 15 residues. This CDR3 reads CASRLTGTGIGEQYF. The CDR3 DNA follows: TGTGCCAGCAGATTGACCGGGACAGGGATCGGGGAGCAGTACTTC. Supplemented by reference TRBV2 and TRBJ2-7, the full variable domain reads EPEVTQTPSHQVTQMGQEVILRCVPISNHLYFYWYRQILGQKVEFLVSFYNNEISEKSEIFDDQFSVERPDGSNFTLKIRSTKLEDSAMYFCASRLTGTGIGEQYFGPGTRLTVT.

The rearrangement uses TRBV6-6 and TRBJ1-6; tentatively, D is TRBD1 (6 bases). The length of the CDR3 is 16 residues. With 4 bases removed from V and 7 bases from J, the gap between germline ends came to 17 bases. CDR1 and CDR2 (germline): MNHNY, SVGAGI (reference sequence). CDR3 DNA sequence: TGTGCCAGCAGTTGGGTACAGGGACTTGGAAATTCACCCCTCCACTTT. It translates to CASSWVQGLGNSPLHF.

The V call is TRBV5-1, the J call TRBJ2-7, with TRBD1 identical over 9 bases. Germline V gene sequence: CDR1 SGHRS, CDR2 YFSETQ. The CDR3 is 16 amino acids. Losses at the gene ends were 2 bases for V and 2 bases for J; bases not matched to a gene: 8. The CDR3 nucleotides are TGCGCCAGCAGCTTTCTCCGGACAGGGGACACCTACGAGCAGTACTTC. Translating it yields CASSFLRTGDTYEQYF.

The rearrangement uses TRBV7-9 and TRBJ1-4; tentative D call: TRBD1 (5 bases). The germline V and J ends were trimmed by 6 bases and 5 bases, with 22 bases remaining between them. Germline lookup yields CDR1 SEHNR and CDR2 FQNEAQ (reference sequence). The CDR3 runs 17 residues. The chain's CDR3 is CASSQTRGEGRNEKLFF. DNA for the CDR3: TGTGCCAGCAGTCAGACCCGGGGGGAAGGACGAAATGAAAAACTGTTTTTT.

The chain's CDR3 is CASSLGGTSADTQYF. The CDR3 DNA sequence: TGCGCCAGCAGCTTGGGAGGGACTAGCGCAGATACGCAGTATTTT. V gene TRBV5-1 combines with J gene TRBJ2-3; 10 nucleotides agree with TRBD2. The CDR3 is made up of 15 amino acids. The V and J ends lost 0 bases and 4 bases, in that order; junction bases with no gene match: 2. Germline-derived CDR1 and CDR2 are SGHRS and YFSETQ.

This clone showed up just once. The chain links TRBV15 to TRBJ1-2, with a possible D match to TRBD1 (6 bases). This CDR3 is 16 amino acids long. CDR1 and CDR2 from the germline V gene are LNHNV and YYDKDF (reference sequence). V was shortened by 0 bases and J by 4 bases, with 15 bases between the two germline ends. The CDR3 spells CATSRDLGGTGYGYTF. The CDR3 DNA reads as TGTGCCACCAGCAGAGATTTGGGGGGCACAGGCTATGGCTACACCTTC.

The CDR3 spells CASKPSGAGGGNTIYF. In DNA form, the CDR3 reads TGCGCCAGCAAACCCAGCGGGGCTGGGGGGGGAAACACCATATATTTT. The chain has TRBV4-1 and TRBJ1-3; a possible D gene is TRBD1 (5 bases). V was trimmed by 7 bases and J by 4 bases, leaving 20 bases between them. Germline loops: CDR1 MGHRA, CDR2 YSYEKL. The CDR3 has 16 residues.

This chain uses TRBV6-6 with TRBJ1-1; tentative D call: TRBD1 (6 bases). The CDR3 runs 15 residues. Germline CDR1 is MNHNY and CDR2 is SVGAGI (reference sequence). Between the trimmed V and J ends, which lost 7 bases and 1 base, there was a span of 16 bases. CDR3 in DNA: TGTGCCAGCACCTTAACGACGGGACAGAACACTGAAGCTTTCTTT. It translates to CASTLTTGQNTEAFF.

The chain is built from TRBV7-9 and TRBJ2-7, with D perhaps matching TRBD1 (5 bases). CDR1 is SEHNR, CDR2 FQNEAQ, per germline (reference sequence). The V gene lost 1 base and the J gene lost 6 bases, with 7 bases spanning the gap. The CDR3 is 12 residues long. CDR3: CASSLEGREQYF. As DNA, the CDR3 is TGTGCCAGCAGCTTAGAGGGGCGCGAGCAGTACTTC.

The chain couples TRBV12-3 or TRBV12-4 to TRBJ1-4; no definite D call. The ends were cut back, 9 bases at V and 4 bases at J, with 6 bases in the middle. The CDR3 covers 11 residues. The CDR3 spells CASRLNEKLFF. CDR3 DNA: TGTGCCAGTAGACTTAATGAAAAACTGTTTTTT.

This rearrangement joins TRBV4-3 to TRBJ1-2, with TRBD1 matching over 9 bases. The CDR3 is 16 amino acids. Germline V gives CDR1 LGHNA, CDR2 YSLEER. The V segment lost 2 bases and the J segment 5 bases; nucleotides outside the gene matches: 9. CDR3 region: CASSQFGTGTGYGYTF. CDR3 sequence (DNA): TGCGCCAGCAGCCAATTCGGGACAGGGACTGGGTATGGCTACACCTTC.

The chain couples TRBV10-3 to TRBJ1-1, with 7 bases identical to TRBD1. Germline V gene sequence: CDR1 ENHRY, CDR2 SYGVKD. Germline trimming cut 8 bases from V and 5 bases from J; bases unmatched to any gene: 2. The CDR3 loop spans 11 amino acids. CDR3: CAIQGGTEAFF. The DNA for the CDR3 is TGTGCCATCCAGGGGGGGACTGAAGCTTTCTTT.

The chain couples TRBV7-2 to TRBJ2-7, with 7 bases identical to TRBD1. J was trimmed by 7 bases and V by 6 bases; bases with no gene match: 18. The germline V gene has CDR1 SGHTA and CDR2 FQGNSA. This CDR3 contains 16 residues. CDR3 in amino acids: CASRQSRGTVPSEQYF. CDR3 sequence (DNA): TGTGCCAGCAGACAAAGCAGGGGGACAGTTCCCTCTGAGCAGTACTTC.

This rearrangement joins TRBV7-2 to TRBJ2-5; no firm D call. V lost 5 bases to trimming and J lost 2 bases, with 12 bases between them. The CDR3 consists of 14 residues. Germline lookup yields CDR1 SGHTA and CDR2 FQGNSA. The DNA for the CDR3 is TGTGCCAGCAGCAACTACCGGAGTCAAGAGACCCAGTACTTC. Translation: CASSNYRSQETQYF. Variable domain in full (rest from reference TRBV7-2 and TRBJ2-5): GAGVSQSPSNKVTEKGKDVELRCDPISGHTALYWYRQSLGQGLEFLIYFQGNSAPDKSGLPSDRFSAERTGGSVSTLTIQRTQQEDSAVYLCASSNYRSQETQYFGPGTRLLVL.

The chain carries TRBV28 and TRBJ2-5; 8 bases align to TRBD2. CDR1 is MDHEN and CDR2 is SYDVKM in the germline V gene. The CDR3 totals 14 residues. Trimming took 6 bases from V and 4 from J; bases not matched to a gene: 7. For the CDR3, the DNA is TGTGCCAGCAGCACGGGGGGGGTGGGAGAGACCCAGTACTTC. This encodes CASSTGGVGETQYF.

This rearrangement joins TRBV29-1 to TRBJ2-1, with TRBD2 identical over 10 bases. V shed 7 bases and J 5 bases; nucleotides not matched to a gene: 8. CDR3 size: 14 residues. Looked up from germline, CDR1 is SQVTM and CDR2 is ANQGSEA. CDR3 protein: CSASTSGDHNEQFF. CDR3 coding DNA: TGCAGCGCGTCAACTAGCGGGGACCACAATGAGCAGTTCTTC.

This clone was observed a single time. The chain joins TRBV27 to TRBJ2-5, with 8 positions matching TRBD1. V trimming: 2 bases; J trimming: 4 bases; junction bases outside the gene matches: 12. The germline gives CDR1 MNHEY, CDR2 SMNVEV (reference sequence). The CDR3 extends over 17 amino acids. The CDR3 is CASSLAPGGLRSETQYF. CDR3 in DNA: TGTGCCAGCAGTTTAGCCCCAGGGGGCCTTAGGTCAGAGACCCAGTACTTC.